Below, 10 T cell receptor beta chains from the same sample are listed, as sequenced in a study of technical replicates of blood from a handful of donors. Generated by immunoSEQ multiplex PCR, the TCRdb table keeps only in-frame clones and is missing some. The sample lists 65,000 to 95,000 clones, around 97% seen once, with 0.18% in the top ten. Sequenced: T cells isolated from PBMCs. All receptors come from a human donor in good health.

The CDR3 nucleotides read TGTGCCAGCAGCCTGGGGACAGGGGCGGATGGCTACACCTTC. Translation gives CASSLGTGADGYTF. The chain joins TRBV7-2 to TRBJ1-2; 10 bases line up with TRBD1. The V gene's germline CDR1 is SGHTA and CDR2 FQGNSA. The CDR3 extends over 14 amino acids. V trimming: 5 bases; J trimming: 6 bases; junction bases outside the gene matches: 6. The full variable domain, completed using reference TRBV7-2 and TRBJ1-2, is GAGVSQSPSNKVTEKGKDVELRCDPISGHTALYWYRQSLGQGLEFLIYFQGNSAPDKSGLPSDRFSAERTGGSVSTLTIQRTQQEDSAVYLCASSLGTGADGYTFGSGTRLTVV.

Here the CDR3 DNA reads TGTGCCAGCAGCGAGCACCCCGGGACAGGAGGCTACGAGCAGTACTTC. This encodes CASSEHPGTGGYEQYF. This sequence joins TRBV9 and TRBJ2-7; 8 bases fit TRBD1. From germline, CDR1 is SGDLS and CDR2 YYNGEE. CDR3 length equals 16 residues. The J segment lost 3 bases and the V segment lost 3 bases, leaving 11 bases of the junction unmatched.

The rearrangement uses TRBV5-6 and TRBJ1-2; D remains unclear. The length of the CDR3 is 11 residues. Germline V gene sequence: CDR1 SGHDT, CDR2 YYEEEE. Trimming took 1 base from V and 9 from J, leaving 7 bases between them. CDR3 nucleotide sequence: TGTGCCAGCAGCTTGTATTCCCGCTACACCTTC. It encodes CASSLYSRYTF.

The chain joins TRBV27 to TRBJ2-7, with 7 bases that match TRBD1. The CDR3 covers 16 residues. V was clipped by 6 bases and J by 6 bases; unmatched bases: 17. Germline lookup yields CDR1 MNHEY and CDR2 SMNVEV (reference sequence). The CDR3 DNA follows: TGTGCCAGCAGAACAATCCGGGACAGTAAACGCGGCGAGCAGTACTTC. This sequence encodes CASRTIRDSKRGEQYF.

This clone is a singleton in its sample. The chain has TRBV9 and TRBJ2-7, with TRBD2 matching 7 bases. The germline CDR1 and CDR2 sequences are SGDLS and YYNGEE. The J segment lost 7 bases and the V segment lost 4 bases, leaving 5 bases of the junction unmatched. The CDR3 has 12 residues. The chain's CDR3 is CASSPRGEEQYF. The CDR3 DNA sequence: TGTGCCAGCAGCCCACGGGGGGAGGAGCAGTACTTC.

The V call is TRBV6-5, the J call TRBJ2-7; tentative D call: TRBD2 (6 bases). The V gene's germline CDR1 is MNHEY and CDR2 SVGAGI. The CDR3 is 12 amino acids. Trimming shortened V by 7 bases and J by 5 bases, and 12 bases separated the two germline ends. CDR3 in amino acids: CASIGGPDEQYF. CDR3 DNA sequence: TGTGCCAGCATCGGGGGACCGGACGAGCAGTACTTC.

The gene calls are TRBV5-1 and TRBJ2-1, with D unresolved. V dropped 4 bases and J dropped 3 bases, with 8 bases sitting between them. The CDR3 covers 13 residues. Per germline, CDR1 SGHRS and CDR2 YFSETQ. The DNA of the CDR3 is TGCGCCAGCAGCCGTCCCCTCTACAATGAGCAGTTCTTC. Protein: CASSRPLYNEQFF.

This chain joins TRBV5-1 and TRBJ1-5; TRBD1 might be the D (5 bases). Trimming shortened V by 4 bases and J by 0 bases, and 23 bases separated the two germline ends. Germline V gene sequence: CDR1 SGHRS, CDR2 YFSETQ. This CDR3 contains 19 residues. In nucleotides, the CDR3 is TGCGCCAGCAGCCCCCCGACAGTGCATCTACCCTATAGCAATCAGCCCCAGCATTTT. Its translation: CASSPPTVHLPYSNQPQHF.

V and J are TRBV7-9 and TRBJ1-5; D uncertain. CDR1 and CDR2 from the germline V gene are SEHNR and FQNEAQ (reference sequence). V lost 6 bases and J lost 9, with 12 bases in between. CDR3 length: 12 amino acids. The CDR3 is CASSHSEWPQHF. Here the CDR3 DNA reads TGTGCCAGCAGTCACAGTGAGTGGCCCCAGCATTTT. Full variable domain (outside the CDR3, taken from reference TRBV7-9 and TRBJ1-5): DTGVSQNPRHKITKRGQNVTFRCDPISEHNRLYWYRQTLGQGPEFLTYFQNEAQLEKSRLLSDRFSAERPKGSFSTLEIQRTEQGDSAMYLCASSHSEWPQHFGDGTRLSIL.

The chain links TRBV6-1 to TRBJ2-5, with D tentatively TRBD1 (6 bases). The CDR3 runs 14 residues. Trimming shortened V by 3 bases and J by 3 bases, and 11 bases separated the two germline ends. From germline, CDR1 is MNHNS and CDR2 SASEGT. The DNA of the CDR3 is TGTGCCAGCAGTGAGCAGGGGTTGGAAGAGACCCAGTACTTC. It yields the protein CASSEQGLEETQYF.